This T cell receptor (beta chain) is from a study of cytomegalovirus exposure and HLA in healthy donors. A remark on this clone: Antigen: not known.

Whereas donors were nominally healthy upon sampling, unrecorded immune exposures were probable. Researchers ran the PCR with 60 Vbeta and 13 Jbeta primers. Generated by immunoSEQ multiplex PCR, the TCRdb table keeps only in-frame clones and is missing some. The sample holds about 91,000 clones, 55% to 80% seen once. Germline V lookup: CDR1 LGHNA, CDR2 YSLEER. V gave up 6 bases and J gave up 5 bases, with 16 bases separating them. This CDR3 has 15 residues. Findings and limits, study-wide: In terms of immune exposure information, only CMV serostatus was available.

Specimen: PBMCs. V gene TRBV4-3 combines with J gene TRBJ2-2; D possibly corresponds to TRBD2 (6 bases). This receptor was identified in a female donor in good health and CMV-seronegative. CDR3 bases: TGCGCCAGCAGAAACTTGGACGCGGGGACCGGGGAGCTGTTTTTT. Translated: CASRNLDAGTGELFF.